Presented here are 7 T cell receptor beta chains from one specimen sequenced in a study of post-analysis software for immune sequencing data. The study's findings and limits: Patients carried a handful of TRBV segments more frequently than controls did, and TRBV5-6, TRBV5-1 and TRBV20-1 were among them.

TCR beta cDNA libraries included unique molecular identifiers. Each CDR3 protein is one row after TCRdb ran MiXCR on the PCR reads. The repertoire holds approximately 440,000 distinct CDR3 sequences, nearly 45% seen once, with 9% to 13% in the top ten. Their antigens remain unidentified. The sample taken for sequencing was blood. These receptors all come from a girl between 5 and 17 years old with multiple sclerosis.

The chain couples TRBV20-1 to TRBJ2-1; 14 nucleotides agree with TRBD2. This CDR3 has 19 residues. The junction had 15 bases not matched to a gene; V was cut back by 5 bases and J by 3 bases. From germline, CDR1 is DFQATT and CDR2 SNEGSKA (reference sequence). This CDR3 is CSAGGTSGSQLADYNEQFF. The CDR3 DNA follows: TGCAGTGCTGGAGGGACTAGCGGGAGTCAGTTGGCGGACTACAATGAGCAGTTCTTC.

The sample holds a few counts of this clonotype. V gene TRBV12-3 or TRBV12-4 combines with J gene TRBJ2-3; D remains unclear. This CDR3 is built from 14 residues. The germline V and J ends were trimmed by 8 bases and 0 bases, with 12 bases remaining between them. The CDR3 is CASLIGPSTDTQYF. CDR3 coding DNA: TGTGCCAGCCTAATCGGCCCAAGCACAGATACGCAGTATTTT.

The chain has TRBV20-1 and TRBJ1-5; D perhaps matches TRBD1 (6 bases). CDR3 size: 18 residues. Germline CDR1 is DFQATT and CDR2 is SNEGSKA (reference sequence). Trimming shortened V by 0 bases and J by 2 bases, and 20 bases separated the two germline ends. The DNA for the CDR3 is TGCAGTGCTAGAGATCTGCGGAGGGGGGGTTCCGGCAATCAGCCCCAGCATTTT. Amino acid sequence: CSARDLRRGGSGNQPQHF.

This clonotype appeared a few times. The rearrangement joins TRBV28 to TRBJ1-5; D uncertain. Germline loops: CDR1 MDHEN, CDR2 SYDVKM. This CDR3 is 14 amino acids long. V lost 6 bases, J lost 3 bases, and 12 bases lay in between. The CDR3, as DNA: TGTGCCAGCAGAGAAGGACGGCCCAATCAGCCCCAGCATTTT. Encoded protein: CASREGRPNQPQHF. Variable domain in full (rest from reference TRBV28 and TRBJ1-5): DVKVTQSSRYLVKRTGEKVFLECVQDMDHENMFWYRQDPGLGLRLIYFSYDVKMKEKGDIPEGYSVSREKKERFSLILESASTNQTSMYLCASREGRPNQPQHFGDGTRLSIL.

The CDR3 DNA is TGTGCCAGCAGTTTATACCCGGTCCCCACAGATACGCAGTATTTT. Its translation is CASSLYPVPTDTQYF. V gene TRBV27 combines with J gene TRBJ2-3; D remains unclear. Deletions cut 1 base from V and 2 bases from J, with 10 bases between. This CDR3 contains 15 residues. Germline lookup yields CDR1 MNHEY and CDR2 SMNVEV (reference sequence).

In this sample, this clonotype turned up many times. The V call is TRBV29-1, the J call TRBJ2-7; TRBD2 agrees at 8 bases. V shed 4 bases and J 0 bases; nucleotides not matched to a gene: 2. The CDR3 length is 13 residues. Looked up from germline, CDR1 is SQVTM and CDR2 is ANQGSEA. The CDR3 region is CSVVLAGSYEQYF. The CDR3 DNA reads TGCAGCGTTGTCCTAGCGGGCTCCTACGAGCAGTACTTC.

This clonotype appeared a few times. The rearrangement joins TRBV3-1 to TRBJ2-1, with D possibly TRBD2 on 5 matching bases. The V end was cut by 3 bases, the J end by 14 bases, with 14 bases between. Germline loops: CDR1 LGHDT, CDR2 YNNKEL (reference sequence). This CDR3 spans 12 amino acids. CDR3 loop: CASSQQLGVKFF. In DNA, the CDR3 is TGTGCCAGCAGCCAGCAACTAGGAGTGAAGTTCTTC.